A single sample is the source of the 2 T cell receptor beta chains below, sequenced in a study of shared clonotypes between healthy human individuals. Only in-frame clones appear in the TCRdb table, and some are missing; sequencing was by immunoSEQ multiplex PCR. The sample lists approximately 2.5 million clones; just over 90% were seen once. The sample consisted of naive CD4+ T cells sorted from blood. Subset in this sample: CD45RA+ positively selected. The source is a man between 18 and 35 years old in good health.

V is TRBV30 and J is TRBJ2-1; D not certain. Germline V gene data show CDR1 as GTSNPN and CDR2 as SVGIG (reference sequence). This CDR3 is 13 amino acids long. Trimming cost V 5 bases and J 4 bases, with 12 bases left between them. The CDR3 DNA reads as TGTGCCTGGCGATCCAGCCGTTACAATGAGCAGTTCTTC. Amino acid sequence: CAWRSSRYNEQFF.

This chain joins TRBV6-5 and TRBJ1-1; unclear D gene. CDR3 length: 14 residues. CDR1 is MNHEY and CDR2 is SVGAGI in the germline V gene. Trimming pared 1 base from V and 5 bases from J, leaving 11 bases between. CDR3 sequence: CASSYYGSSTEAFF. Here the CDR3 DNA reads TGTGCCAGCAGTTACTACGGGTCCTCAACTGAAGCTTTCTTT.